The 11 T cell receptor beta chains given below trace back to one sample, sequenced in a study of post-analysis software for immune sequencing data. Study conclusions and caveats: TRBV5-6, TRBV5-1 and TRBV20-1 were among roughly 5 TRBV segments more frequent in patients than controls.

Their specific antigens are unknown. Unique-molecular-identifier-tagged TCR beta cDNA libraries were used. TCRdb used MiXCR to reprocess the PCR reads, holding one entry per CDR3 protein. The data hold about 540,000 distinct CDR3 sequences, with around 31% observed a single time. Sequences were obtained from blood. Receptors originate from a girl younger than 18 with multiple sclerosis.

V and J are TRBV7-8 and TRBJ2-1, with 9 bases identical to TRBD2. The CDR3 is 16 residues long. Germline V gene data show CDR1 as SGHVS and CDR2 as FQNEAQ. V shed 3 bases and J 12 bases; nucleotides not matched to a gene: 15. The CDR3 DNA reads TGTGCCAGCAGCTTCGTGTCGGCTAGCGGGGTCGATGGGCAGTTCTTC. It is translated as CASSFVSASGVDGQFF.

The chain joins TRBV20-1 to TRBJ2-7; D is unresolved. CDR3 length: 12 amino acids. V lost 0 bases and J 3 bases, leaving 6 bases between the germline ends. The V gene's germline CDR1 is DFQATT and CDR2 SNEGSKA (reference sequence). CDR3 sequence reads: CSARDSGYEQYF. The CDR3 DNA reads TGCAGTGCTAGAGATTCAGGCTACGAGCAGTACTTC.

This chain uses TRBV6-6 with TRBJ1-5; D gene unclear. The V gene lost 2 bases and the J gene lost 4 bases, with 6 bases spanning the gap. CDR1 is MNHNY, CDR2 SVGAGI, per germline (reference sequence). The CDR3 has 13 amino acids. CDR3 bases: TGTGCCAGCAGTTACAAGATAAATCAGCCCCAGCATTTT. Translated: CASSYKINQPQHF.

The chain is built from TRBV14 and TRBJ2-5, with 8 bases identical to TRBD1. The J call may not be correct, given that the DNA end is closer to TRBJ2-7. Germline CDR1 SGHDN, CDR2 FVKESK. The CDR3 extends over 16 amino acids. CDR3 sequence reads: CASSFRRDRRGYEQYF. The CDR3 DNA sequence: TGTGCCAGCAGCTTTCGCCGGGACAGGAGGGGTTACGAGCAGTACTTC.

To note about this clonotype: Since a much larger clone is just one base distant, this may be a read error. This chain uses TRBV27 with TRBJ2-7; 8 bases map to TRBD2. The CDR3 is 13 amino acids. Germline V gene sequence: CDR1 MNHEY, CDR2 SMNVEV (reference sequence). The CDR3 loop reads CTSSSGTPYEQYF. CDR3 bases: TGTACCAGCAGTAGCGGGACCCCCTACGAGCAGTACTTC.

This clonotype was recorded only once. The chain joins TRBV5-1 to TRBJ2-6; D gene uncertain. This CDR3 is built from 15 residues. V lost 4 bases and J 1 base, leaving 9 bases between the germline ends. In germline, CDR1 is SGHRS, CDR2 YFSETQ. DNA for the CDR3: TGCGCCAGCAGCCGTGCAGAGTCTGGGGCCAACGTCCTGACTTTC. It codes for CASSRAESGANVLTF.

This clonotype occurred once. This chain connects TRBV5-1 to TRBJ2-3; possible D gene TRBD2, 5 bases. Germline V gene data show CDR1 as SGHRS and CDR2 as YFSETQ. The CDR3 totals 15 residues. V shed 4 bases and J shed 6 bases, with 18 bases lying between them. CDR3 protein: CASSLGLARVDTQYF. DNA of the CDR3: TGCGCCAGCAGCCTGGGTCTAGCCCGGGTCGATACGCAGTATTTT.

This clonotype was seen only a few times. The chain uses TRBV7-2 and TRBJ2-1, with no clear D. With 5 bases removed from V and 0 bases from J, the gap between germline ends came to 11 bases. Per the germline V gene, CDR1 is SGHTA and CDR2 is FQGNSA. The CDR3 covers 15 residues. The DNA for the CDR3 is TGTGCCAGCAGCGTAAGATGGAGCTCCTACAATGAGCAGTTCTTC. Translated: CASSVRWSSYNEQFF.

This chain uses TRBV12-3 or TRBV12-4 with TRBJ2-2, with 8 positions matching TRBD1. The CDR3 loop spans 16 amino acids. Germline trimming cut 5 bases from V and 0 bases from J; bases unmatched to any gene: 5. Here the CDR3 DNA reads TGTGCCAGCAGTCCCAGGGGGCTCCCGAACACCGGGGAGCTGTTTTTT. Its translation is CASSPRGLPNTGELFF.

The chain links TRBV3-1 to TRBJ1-1, with no clear D. Trimming took 4 bases from V and 0 from J, leaving 9 bases between them. The CDR3 runs 14 residues. The germline V gene has CDR1 LGHDT and CDR2 YNNKEL (reference sequence). CDR3 nucleotide sequence: TGTGCCAGCAGCCCAAGTGGGGTGAACACTGAAGCTTTCTTT. This sequence encodes CASSPSGVNTEAFF.

This clonotype was detected once. The chain joins TRBV6-2 or TRBV6-3 to TRBJ2-1; no definite D call. The CDR3 length is 15 residues. Deletions cut 2 bases from V and 0 bases from J, with 8 bases between. CDR1 and CDR2 from the germline V gene are MNHEY and SVGEGT. The chain's CDR3 is CASSYLGDSYNEQFF. The CDR3 DNA follows: TGTGCCAGCAGTTACCTAGGCGACTCCTACAATGAGCAGTTCTTC.